The 16 T cell receptor beta chains below come from one sample, sequenced in a study of T-cell memory formation after mild COVID-19. TCRdb passed the 5' RACE reads through MiXCR, listing each CDR3 protein once. The data contain about 210,000 distinct CDR3 sequences, around 30% of them singletons. The sequencing input was PBMCs or a T cell subset sorted from them (not recorded which). These receptors came from an adult woman who had mild COVID-19 (a few samples of this study predate the infection). Cell type and time point are not known.

This clonotype was counted between two and nine times. This chain connects TRBV2 to TRBJ1-4; no clear D. The germline V gene encodes CDR1 SNHLY and CDR2 FYNNEI. V was pared by 6 bases and J by 2 bases, with 10 bases between. The CDR3 totals 14 residues. This CDR3 reads CASRSRRTNEKLFF. As DNA, the CDR3 is TGTGCCAGCAGGTCAAGACGGACTAATGAAAAACTGTTTTTT.

The chain is built from TRBV6-4 and TRBJ2-1, with D perhaps matching TRBD2 (6 bases). Trimming pared 2 bases from V and 9 bases from J, leaving 11 bases between. The CDR3 spans 13 residues. CDR1 and CDR2 (germline): MRHNA, SNTAGT. The CDR3 bases are TGTGCCAGCAGTGACGGGGGACTTGCTGAGCAGTTCTTC. Protein: CASSDGGLAEQFF.

In its sample, this clonotype was seen a few times. J is TRBJ2-7 and V is TRBV5-5, with D possibly TRBD2 on 6 matching bases. Trimming stripped 5 bases from V and 3 bases from J, with 9 bases between. The CDR3 loop spans 12 amino acids. The V gene's germline CDR1 is SGHKS and CDR2 YYEKEE (reference sequence). In DNA, the CDR3 is TGTGCCAGCAGGTCGACTAGCTACGAGCAGTACTTC. This codes for CASRSTSYEQYF. The variable domain in full, with the rest retrieved from reference TRBV5-5 and TRBJ2-7, is DAGVTQSPTHLIKTRGQQVTLRCSPISGHKSVSWYQQVLGQGPQFIFQYYEKEERGRGNFPDRFSARQFPNYSSELNVNALLLGDSALYLCASRSTSYEQYFGPGTRLTVT.

This clonotype was seen a handful of times. The CDR3 region has the DNA TGCGCCAGCAGCCACGGGACAGGGTGGTATGAGCAGTTCTTC. This sequence encodes CASSHGTGWYEQFF. The rearrangement joins TRBV4-1 to TRBJ2-1, with 9 bases identical to TRBD1. CDR3 length equals 14 residues. Trimming removed 3 bases from V and 8 bases from J; junction bases left unmatched: 5. Per the germline V gene, CDR1 is MGHRA and CDR2 is YSYEKL.

This rearrangement joins TRBV7-8 to TRBJ1-1, with no clear D. The CDR3 is 14 amino acids. CDR1 SGHVS and CDR2 FQNEAQ come from the germline V gene. V lost 2 bases and J 4 bases, leaving 11 bases between the germline ends. CDR3 amino acids: CASSLRVGSTEAFF. The CDR3 DNA sequence: TGTGCCAGCAGCTTACGGGTAGGGAGCACTGAAGCTTTCTTT.

This chain links TRBV12-3 or TRBV12-4 with TRBJ2-3, with TRBD1 identical over 7 bases. The CDR3 contains 14 residues. The J segment lost 1 base and the V segment lost 5 bases, leaving 3 bases of the junction unmatched. Written as DNA, the CDR3 is TGTGCCAGCAGTAACGGACAGGGCACAGATACGCAGTATTTT. This gives the protein CASSNGQGTDTQYF.

Only a few counts were recorded for this clonotype. The chain links TRBV4-2 to TRBJ2-4, with 7 bases that match TRBD2. The CDR3 has 16 residues. The germline V gene has CDR1 LGHNA and CDR2 YNFKEQ. V was clipped by 1 base and J by 2 bases; unmatched bases: 5. As DNA, the CDR3 is TGTGCCAGCAGCCAAGTTGGGGGGGGATCCAAAAACATTCAGTACTTC. Amino acid sequence: CASSQVGGGSKNIQYF.

The chain employs TRBV27 and TRBJ2-1, with TRBD2 identical over 7 bases. V shed 3 bases and J 2 bases; nucleotides not matched to a gene: 4. Germline-derived CDR1 and CDR2 are MNHEY and SMNVEV (reference sequence). The CDR3 contains 15 residues. The CDR3 loop reads CASSFGSGTYNEQFF. The CDR3 DNA reads TGTGCCAGCAGTTTTGGAAGCGGGACCTACAATGAGCAGTTCTTC.

The V and J genes are TRBV7-2 and TRBJ2-5; the D is unclear. The V gene lost 6 bases and the J gene lost 2 bases, with 10 bases spanning the gap. The CDR3 runs 13 residues. Per the germline V gene, CDR1 is SGHTA and CDR2 is FQGNSA. CDR3 sequence: CASSYPHQETQYF. The CDR3 DNA reads TGTGCCAGCAGTTACCCCCATCAAGAGACCCAGTACTTC.

The CDR3 region is CSASRKGAGTDTQYF. CDR3 bases: TGCAGTGCTAGCAGGAAGGGGGCGGGTACAGATACGCAGTATTTT. The chain combines TRBV20-1 with TRBJ2-3; 7 bases agree with TRBD1. Germline CDR1 is DFQATT and CDR2 is SNEGSKA (reference sequence). After removal of 3 bases from V and 3 bases from J, the junction contained 9 bases not matched to a gene. The CDR3 is 15 residues long.

The chain has TRBV9 and TRBJ1-4; no definite D call. CDR3 length: 15 amino acids. Looked up from germline, CDR1 is SGDLS and CDR2 is YYNGEE. Between the trimmed V and J ends, which lost 1 base and 7 bases, there was a span of 14 bases. The CDR3 reads CASSVSSSRSEKLFF. The CDR3 coding sequence is TGTGCCAGCAGCGTATCTAGTTCTAGGAGTGAAAAACTGTTTTTT.

V usage is TRBV12-3 or TRBV12-4 and J usage is TRBJ1-2; 7 bases agree with TRBD1. The V gene end was trimmed by 8 bases and the J gene end by 1 base; junction bases not matched to a gene: 4. This CDR3 region has 13 residues. The CDR3 DNA follows: TGTGCCAGCGGCCGACAGGGTAACTATGGCTACACCTTC. This codes for CASGRQGNYGYTF.

This clonotype was counted between two and nine times. This chain connects TRBV7-9 to TRBJ1-2; D is undetermined. Germline V gene sequence: CDR1 SEHNR, CDR2 FQNEAQ (reference sequence). Trimming cost V 3 bases and J 6 bases, with 8 bases left between them. The CDR3 sequence is 12 residues long. In DNA form, the CDR3 reads TGTGCCAGCAGCTTCCTTCCGGATGGCTACACCTTC. It codes for CASSFLPDGYTF.

V is TRBV20-1 and J is TRBJ1-2; D unresolved. In germline, CDR1 is DFQATT, CDR2 SNEGSKA (reference sequence). V lost 0 bases and J lost 5, with 10 bases in between. This CDR3 contains 13 residues. In DNA form, the CDR3 reads TGCAGTGCTAGAGATTTACAGACGTATGGCTACACCTTC. Protein: CSARDLQTYGYTF.

The chain has TRBV6-2 or TRBV6-3 and TRBJ1-1; D uncertain. The V end was cut by 5 bases, the J end by 0 bases, with 4 bases between. The CDR3 is 12 amino acids. In germline, CDR1 is MNHEY, CDR2 SVGEGT. The CDR3 spells CASSTVNTEAFF. CDR3 DNA: TGTGCCAGCAGTACGGTGAACACTGAAGCTTTCTTT.

This sequence joins TRBV4-2 and TRBJ2-7; D might be TRBD1 or TRBD2, each matching 5 bases. The CDR3 spans 14 residues. Trimming took 0 bases from V and 3 from J, leaving 9 bases between them. Per the germline V gene, CDR1 is LGHNA and CDR2 is YNFKEQ. DNA for the CDR3: TGTGCCAGCAGCCAAGATCTGGGGGACTACGAGCAGTACTTC. The encoded protein is CASSQDLGDYEQYF.